This T cell receptor (beta chain) was sequenced during a study of T cell repertoires in cytomegalovirus infection. At the level of the study: Recently identified HLA-C-restricted CMV epitopes were among the peptides used. It was the public TCR beta signatures that indicated both CMV infection and matching HLA type. Whole-study findings and limits: Frequencies of public TCR beta families were cumulated, and this identified carriers of CMV plus the relevant HLA. In two of eight donors, the top clonotype was HLA-C-restricted CMV-specific.

This clonotype was found many times. What it recognizes is unknown. Germline loops: CDR1 SGHTA, CDR2 FQGNSA. This CDR3 is built from 12 residues. J was trimmed by 10 bases and V by 4 bases; bases with no gene match: 5. TCRdb reprocessed the reads via MiXCR and lists one record per CDR3 protein. The data show roughly 78,000 distinct CDR3 sequences, 35% to 45% seen once. This material consisted of CD8+ T cells from cultured PBMCs, taken from culture after CMV antigen stimulation. J is TRBJ2-3 and V is TRBV7-2; 7 bases align to TRBD1. The clonotype comes from a human donor in good health (CMV status not recorded). Some clones in this sample may be carry-over from other donors' samples. CDR3: CASSSGGPAQYF. In DNA, the CDR3 is TGTGCCAGCAGCTCAGGGGGACCGGCGCAGTATTTT. Full variable domain (outside the CDR3, taken from reference TRBV7-2 and TRBJ2-3): GAGVSQSPSNKVTEKGKDVELRCDPISGHTALYWYRQSLGQGLEFLIYFQGNSAPDKSGLPSDRFSAERTGGSVSTLTIQRTQQEDSAVYLCASSSGGPAQYFGPGTRLTVL.